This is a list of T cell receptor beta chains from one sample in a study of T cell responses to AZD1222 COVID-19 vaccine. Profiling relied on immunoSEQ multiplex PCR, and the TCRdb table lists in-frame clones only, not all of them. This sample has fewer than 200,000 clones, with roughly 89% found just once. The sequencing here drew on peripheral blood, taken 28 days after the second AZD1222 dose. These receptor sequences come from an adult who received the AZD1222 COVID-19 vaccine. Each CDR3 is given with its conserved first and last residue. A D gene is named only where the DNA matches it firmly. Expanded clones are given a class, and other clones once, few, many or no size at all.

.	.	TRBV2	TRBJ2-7	CASSFSYEQYF	TGTGCCAGCAGTTTCAGCTACGAGCAGTACTTC
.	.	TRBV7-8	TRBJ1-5	CASSLVVAGNQPQHF	TGTGCCAGCAGCTTAGTAGTAGCTGGCAATCAGCCCCAGCATTTT
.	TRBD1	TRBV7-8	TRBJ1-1	CASSLGAGGLEAFF	TGTGCCAGCAGCTTAGGGGCAGGGGGGCTGGAAGCTTTCTTT
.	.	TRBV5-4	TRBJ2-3	CASSTPGGSFSTDTQYF	TGTGCCAGCAGTACGCCGGGCGGAAGCTTTAGCACAGATACGCAGTATTTT
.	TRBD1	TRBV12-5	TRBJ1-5	CASGLQGNQPQHF	TGTGCTAGTGGATTACAGGGGAATCAGCCCCAGCATTTT
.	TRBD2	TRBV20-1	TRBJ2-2	CSASPGLAVPGELFF	TGCAGTGCTAGTCCGGGACTAGCGGTCCCCGGGGAGCTGTTTTTT
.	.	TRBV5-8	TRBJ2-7	CASSLTTTGSSYEQYF	TGTGCCAGCAGCTTGACCACTACGGGGAGCTCCTACGAGCAGTACTTC
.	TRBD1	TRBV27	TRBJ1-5	CASSFSGGNNQPQHF	TGTGCCAGCAGTTTCTCAGGGGGAAACAATCAGCCCCAGCATTTT
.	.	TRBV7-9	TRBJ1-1	CASSLGSALLTEAFF	TGTGCCAGCAGCTTGGGTTCAGCCCTCCTCACTGAAGCTTTCTTT
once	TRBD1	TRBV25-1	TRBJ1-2	CASRRTGNANYGYTF	TGTGCCAGCAGACGGACAGGGAACGCCAACTATGGCTACACCTTC
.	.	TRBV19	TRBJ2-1	CASSIGTSAYNEQFF	TGTGCCAGTAGTATAGGAACCAGCGCCTACAATGAGCAGTTCTTC
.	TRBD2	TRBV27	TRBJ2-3	CASSLSTSPADTQYF	TGTGCCAGCAGTCTTTCGACTAGCCCCGCAGATACGCAGTATTTT
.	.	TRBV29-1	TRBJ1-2	CSVQYGVWDYGYTF	TGCAGCGTCCAATATGGGGTCTGGGACTATGGCTACACCTTC
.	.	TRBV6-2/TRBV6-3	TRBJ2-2	CASSYLNPGELFF	TGTGCCAGCAGTTACTTGAACCCCGGGGAGCTGTTTTTT
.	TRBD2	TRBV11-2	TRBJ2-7	CASSPGTRREQYF	TGTGCCAGCAGCCCTGGGACTAGACGCGAGCAGTACTTC
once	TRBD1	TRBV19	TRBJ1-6	CAREQGKTNSPLHF	TGTGCCAGAGAACAGGGGAAAACTAATTCACCCCTCCACTTT
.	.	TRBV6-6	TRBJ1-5	CASSFPLQPQHF	TGTGCCAGCAGTTTCCCCTTACAGCCCCAGCATTTT
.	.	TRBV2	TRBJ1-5	CASTGNAGSQPQHF	TGTGCCAGCACCGGAAACGCTGGATCTCAGCCCCAGCATTTT
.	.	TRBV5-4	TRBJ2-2	CASSLPDTGELFF	TGTGCCAGCAGCTTACCGGACACCGGGGAGCTGTTTTTT
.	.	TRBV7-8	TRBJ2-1	CASSLVGWGAGENEQFF	TGTGCCAGCAGCTTAGTTGGGTGGGGGGCCGGCGAGAATGAGCAGTTCTTC
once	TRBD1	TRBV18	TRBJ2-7	CASSQDRDSYEQYF	TGTGCCAGCTCACAAGACCGGGACAGCTACGAGCAGTACTTC
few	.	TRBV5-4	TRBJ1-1	CASSLLDRPTAEAFF	TGTGCCAGCAGCTTGTTGGACAGACCCACCGCTGAAGCTTTCTTT
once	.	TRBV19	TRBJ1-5	CASTTNGNQPQHF	TGTGCCAGTACCACTAATGGGAATCAGCCCCAGCATTTT
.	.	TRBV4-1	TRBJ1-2	CASSRGGPGQVSYGYTF	TGCGCCAGCAGCCGAGGCGGTCCAGGGCAGGTCAGCTATGGCTACACCTTC
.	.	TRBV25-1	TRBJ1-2	CASSEARQGDYGYTF	TGTGCCAGCAGTGAAGCGCGGCAGGGTGACTATGGCTACACCTTC
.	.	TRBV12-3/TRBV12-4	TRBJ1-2	CASSQRAPGGYTF	TGTGCCAGCAGTCAGAGGGCCCCTGGGGGCTACACCTTC
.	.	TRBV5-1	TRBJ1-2	CASSLDPPYGYTF	TGCGCCAGCAGCTTGGACCCTCCTTATGGCTACACCTTC
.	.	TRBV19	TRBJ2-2	CASSISRNTGELFF	TGTGCCAGTAGTATTTCTCGGAACACCGGGGAGCTGTTTTTT
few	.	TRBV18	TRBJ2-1	CASSPGGAPYNEQFF	TGTGCCAGCTCACCTGGGGGGGCCCCCTACAATGAGCAGTTCTTC
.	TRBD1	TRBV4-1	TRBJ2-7	CASSHRGQGYGNHYEQYF	TGCGCCAGCAGCCACCGAGGACAGGGCTACGGTAACCACTACGAGCAGTACTTC
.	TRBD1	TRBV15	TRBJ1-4	CATNPDRGREKLFF	TGTGCCACCAACCCGGACAGGGGGAGGGAAAAACTGTTTTTT